Sequencing of this T cell receptor beta chain was carried out in a study of shared clonotypes between healthy human individuals. Per the germline V gene, CDR1 is SGHNT and CDR2 is YYREEE (reference sequence). The germline V and J ends were trimmed by 0 bases and 4 bases, with 17 bases remaining between them. This CDR3 has 17 residues. Sequenced by immunoSEQ multiplex PCR; TCRdb stores in-frame clones only, minus some. The sample carries some 2,500,000 clones, under 95% recorded once. The rearrangement uses TRBV5-4 and TRBJ2-1; D could derive from TRBD1 or TRBD2 (6 bases each). The sequence was obtained from a young man in good health. Some clones in this sample may be carry-over from other donors' samples. Sequenced material: naive CD4+ T cells from PBMCs. The subset was: CD45RA+ positively selected. The CDR3 sequence: CASSLDRARGGYNEQFF. In DNA form, the CDR3 reads TGTGCCAGCAGCTTGGATAGGGCCAGAGGGGGGTACAATGAGCAGTTCTTC.